This record concerns one T cell receptor (beta chain) sequence. The PCR used 60 Vbeta and 13 Jbeta primers. Produced via immunoSEQ multiplex PCR; TCRdb's table is partial and in-frame only. The repertoire holds about 190,000 clones, with around 79% as singletons. The CDR3 is 16 amino acids. These data originate in a study of cytomegalovirus exposure and HLA in healthy donors. This sequence originates from a woman between 45 and 65 years old in good health and CMV-seronegative. This rearrangement joins TRBV12-2 to TRBJ1-3; the table's TRBD1 call for D was not verified on the DNA. TRBV12-2 is a listed pseudogene. Sequencing input: PBMCs. The CDR3 DNA reads as TGTGCAAGTCGCACTGGGCCAAATTTCTCTGGAAACACCATATATTTT. Protein sequence: CASRTGPNFSGNTIYF.